The rows below give T cell receptor beta chains drawn from one sample of a study of response to subunit inactivated influenza vaccine. MiXCR, run by TCRdb on the RT-PCR reads, gives a single entry per CDR3 protein. The sample yields 280,000 or so distinct CDR3 sequences, 21% seen once. The sample was PBMCs from blood, taken approximately 22 months after vaccination. These receptors were collected from a man aged 45 to 70 who received an inactivated influenza vaccine. The CDR3 runs from the conserved cysteine through the conserved F or W. The order of the fields is J gene, D gene, clone size, V gene, CDR3 DNA, CDR3 protein. The D gene is left open where the match is weak. Clone size is stated in some rows and not others, as once, few, many or a class when expanded.

>TRBJ1-1|TRBD1|NA|TRBV30
TGTGCCTGGAGATTGGACAGGGGGTACGCTGAAGCTTTCTTT
CAWRLDRGYAEAFF
>TRBJ1-1|NA|NA|TRBV5-1
TGCGCCAGCAGCTTCAGATCGAGGGCTGAAGCTTTCTTT
CASSFRSRAEAFF
>TRBJ2-1|TRBD1|few|TRBV3-1
TGTGCCAGCAGCCAAGCCGGGACAGGGGCGGATGAGCAGTTCTTC
CASSQAGTGADEQFF
>TRBJ1-1|TRBD1|few|TRBV5-6
TGTGCCAGCAGCTTACAGGGGGAGTGGGGTGACACTGAAGCTTTCTTT
CASSLQGEWGDTEAFF
>TRBJ1-1|NA|few|TRBV5-1
TGCGCCAGCAGCTTGTCCCCCCAAGGGACGGGGAACACTGAAGCTTTCTTT
CASSLSPQGTGNTEAFF
>TRBJ2-5|TRBD2|NA|TRBV3-1
TGTGCCAGCAGCCAACGCGGGGGGGCGGCGGAGACCCAGTACTTC
CASSQRGGAAETQYF
>TRBJ1-1|TRBD1|NA|TRBV20-1
TGCAGTGCTACGCCAGTCTACAGGGGGGACGATGCTTTCTTT
CSATPVYRGDDAFF
>TRBJ2-2|NA|NA|TRBV20-1
TGCAGTGCTAGATCGGTAGCGGAAAACACCGGGGAGCTGTTTTTT
CSARSVAENTGELFF
>TRBJ2-2|NA|few|TRBV7-2
TGTGCCAGCAGCAACAGGAACACCGGGGAGCTGTTTTTT
CASSNRNTGELFF
>TRBJ1-5|NA|NA|TRBV20-1
TGCAGTGCTAGAGGCAGGGACGGTCAGCCCCAGCATTTT
CSARGRDGQPQHF
>TRBJ2-1|TRBD1|NA|TRBV3-1
TGTGCCAGCAGCCCGACAGGGGGCATGGGCTATGAGCAGTTCTTC
CASSPTGGMGYEQFF